The TCR beta chain described here comes from a study of molecular identifiers for immune sequencing clone quantification. Study as a whole: Four of five RNA aliquots from approximately 20,000 or 98,000 naive CD8 T cells were sequenced.

This clonotype has only a few counts. The target antigen is unknown. TCRdb used MiXCR to reprocess the PCR reads, holding one entry per CDR3 protein. Of about half a million distinct CDR3 sequences listed, approximately 25% are singletons. Study observations and caveats: For effector cells, clones above 20 RNA copies held over 98% of molecules; for naive cells, under 1%.

This receptor was obtained from a human donor in good health. Some libraries in this study had Jurkat cell RNA spiked in. Sequencing used naive CD8+ T cells from blood, with Jurkat cell RNA spiked in. Indicated subset: FACS-sorted CD8+CD4-CCR7+CD45RA+ naive T cells.

CDR3 residues: CSARPGVAATYEQYF. The CDR3 DNA is TGCAGTGCAAGACCTGGGGTAGCGGCGACCTACGAGCAGTACTTC. V gene TRBV20-1 combines with J gene TRBJ2-7; maybe TRBD2 (6 bases). Germline V lookup: CDR1 DFQATT, CDR2 SNEGSKA (reference sequence). The length of the CDR3 is 15 residues. Trimming removed 6 bases at V and 2 bases at J, with 20 bases between.